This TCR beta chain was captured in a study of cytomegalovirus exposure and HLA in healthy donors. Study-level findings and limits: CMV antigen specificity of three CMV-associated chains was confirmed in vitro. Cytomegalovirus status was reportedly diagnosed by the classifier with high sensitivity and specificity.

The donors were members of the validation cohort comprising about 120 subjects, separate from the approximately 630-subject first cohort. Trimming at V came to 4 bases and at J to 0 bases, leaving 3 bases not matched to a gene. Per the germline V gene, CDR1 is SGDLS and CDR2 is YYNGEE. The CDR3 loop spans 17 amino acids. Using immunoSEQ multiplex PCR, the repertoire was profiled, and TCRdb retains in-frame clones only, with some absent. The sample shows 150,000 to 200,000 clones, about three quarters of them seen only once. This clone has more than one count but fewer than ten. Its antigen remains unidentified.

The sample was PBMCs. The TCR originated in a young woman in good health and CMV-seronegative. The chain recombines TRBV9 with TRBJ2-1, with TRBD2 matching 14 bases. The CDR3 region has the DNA TGTGCCAGCAGCCTTGGGACTAGCGGGAGCTCCTACAATGAGCAGTTCTTC. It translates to CASSLGTSGSSYNEQFF.